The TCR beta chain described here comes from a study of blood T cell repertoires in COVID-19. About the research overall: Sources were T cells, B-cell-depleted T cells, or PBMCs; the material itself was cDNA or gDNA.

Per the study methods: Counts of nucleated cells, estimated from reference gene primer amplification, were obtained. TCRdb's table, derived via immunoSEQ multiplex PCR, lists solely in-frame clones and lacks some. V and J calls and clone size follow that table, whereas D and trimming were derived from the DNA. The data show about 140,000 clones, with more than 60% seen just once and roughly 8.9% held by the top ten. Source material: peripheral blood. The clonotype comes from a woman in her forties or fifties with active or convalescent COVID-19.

The CDR3 DNA sequence: TGTGCCAGCAGTCCGTCGACAAATCAGCCCCAGCATTTT. This sequence encodes CASSPSTNQPQHF. The chain has TRBV27 and TRBJ1-5; D is uncertain. Germline V gives CDR1 MNHEY, CDR2 SMNVEV (reference sequence). The V and J ends lost 5 bases and 4 bases respectively, with 9 bases between them. CDR3 length: 13 amino acids.